These 30 T cell receptor beta chains came from one sample sequenced in a study of Ad26.COV2.S vaccination and SARS-CoV-2 variants. Measured with immunoSEQ multiplex PCR; TCRdb has only the in-frame clones, and not every one. The profile shows roughly 100,000 clones, around 82% of them singletons. The sequenced sample was peripheral blood, obtained after recovery from COVID-19. The source of these receptors is a human donor who had recovered from COVID-19.

The gene calls are TRBV12-1 and TRBJ1-2; TRBD1 is the table's D call and was not checked against the DNA. TRBV12-1 is a known pseudogene. The CDR3 has 14 residues. The CDR3 protein is CASRLATGKSGYTF. As DNA, the CDR3 is TGTGCCAGCAGGTTAGCGACAGGAAAATCCGGCTACACCTTC.

This chain joins TRBV20-1 and TRBJ2-5; D remains ambiguous. CDR1 DFQATT and CDR2 SNEGSKA come from the germline V gene (reference sequence). The V end was cut by 3 bases, the J end by 11 bases, with 16 bases between. The CDR3 runs 12 residues. This CDR3 is CSASPRFGPQYF. CDR3 DNA sequence: TGCAGTGCTAGTCCCCGATTTGGACCTCAGTACTTC.

The V gene is TRBV25-1, the J gene TRBJ2-1, with 9 bases lining up with TRBD1. CDR1 MGHDK and CDR2 SYGVNS come from the germline V gene. The length of the CDR3 is 15 residues. V lost 3 bases and J lost 6; bases outside the gene matches: 6. DNA for the CDR3: TGTGCCAGCAGTGAGGGACAGGGTGATATCAATGAGCAGTTCTTC. Its protein is CASSEGQGDINEQFF.

V and J are TRBV7-9 and TRBJ1-3; D is unresolved. The CDR3 runs 12 residues. Germline V CDR1 and CDR2: SEHNR, FQNEAQ (reference sequence). The V end lost 5 bases, the J end lost 4 bases, and 6 bases lay between the germline ends. CDR3 nucleotides: TGTGCCAGCAGCGCGGAAGGAAACACCATATATTTT. Residues: CASSAEGNTIYF.

J is TRBJ2-1 and V is TRBV5-4; 8 positions agree with TRBD1. The germline V gene encodes CDR1 SGHNT and CDR2 YYREEE (reference sequence). This CDR3 spans 16 amino acids. J was trimmed by 4 bases and V by 0 bases; bases with no gene match: 6. The CDR3 DNA sequence: TGTGCCAGCAGCTTGGCCTGGGGACAGGCATACAATGAGCAGTTCTTC. It is translated as CASSLAWGQAYNEQFF.

The J gene is TRBJ2-1, the V gene TRBV28, with TRBD2 as a possible D gene (7 bases). Germline V gives CDR1 MDHEN, CDR2 SYDVKM. The V end lost 7 bases, the J end lost 6 bases, and 16 bases lay between the germline ends. The CDR3 extends over 14 amino acids. The CDR3 DNA reads as TGTGCCAGCACGGGGGGCATCGGGTTCAATGAGCAGTTCTTC. Amino acids: CASTGGIGFNEQFF.

The chain combines TRBV5-4 with TRBJ1-2; 8 bases align to TRBD1. The CDR3 spans 14 residues. The germline V gene has CDR1 SGHNT and CDR2 YYREEE (reference sequence). J gave up 3 bases and V 5 bases, and 6 bases lay outside the gene matches. CDR3 bases: TGTGCCAGCAGACCCAGGGGGCAGGACTATGGCTACACCTTC. This encodes CASRPRGQDYGYTF. Complete variable domain (other parts from reference TRBV5-4 and TRBJ1-2): ETGVTQSPTHLIKTRGQQVTLRCSSQSGHNTVSWYQQALGQGPQFIFQYYREEENGRGNFPPRFSGLQFPNYSSELNVNALELDDSALYLCASRPRGQDYGYTFGSGTRLTVV.

This chain joins TRBV7-9 and TRBJ1-5; 9 nucleotides align to TRBD1. The junction had 5 bases not matched to a gene; V was cut back by 5 bases and J by 3 bases. From germline, CDR1 is SEHNR and CDR2 FQNEAQ (reference sequence). The CDR3 consists of 15 residues. Here the CDR3 reads CASSPGTGFNQPQHF. The CDR3 coding sequence is TGTGCCAGCAGCCCCGGGACAGGGTTCAATCAGCCCCAGCATTTT.

This clone is a singleton in its sample. The chain couples TRBV9 to TRBJ1-2; D is unclear. V was trimmed by 3 bases and J by 5 bases, leaving 8 bases between them. The germline V gene has CDR1 SGDLS and CDR2 YYNGEE. This CDR3 is 12 amino acids long. The CDR3 DNA is TGTGCCAGCAGCGCGCAAAATTATGGCTACACCTTC. As protein: CASSAQNYGYTF.

This chain uses TRBV5-4 with TRBJ1-3; TRBD1 agrees at 10 bases. This CDR3 has 15 amino acids. Per the germline V gene, CDR1 is SGHNT and CDR2 is YYREEE (reference sequence). Unmatched junction bases numbered 4, after V lost 3 bases and J lost 4 bases. The CDR3 nucleotides read TGTGCCAGCAGCTCCGACAGGGGGCGCGGAAACACCATATATTTT. It yields the protein CASSSDRGRGNTIYF.

The chain carries TRBV6-5 and TRBJ2-6, with D possibly matching TRBD2 (5 bases). Germline assignment: CDR1 MNHEY and CDR2 SVGAGI. Trimming removed 6 bases at V and 0 bases at J, with 6 bases between. This CDR3 is 14 amino acids long. CDR3 bases: TGTGCCAGCAGGGGAGACTCTGGGGCCAACGTCCTGACTTTC. Its translation: CASRGDSGANVLTF.

This clone was observed once. V and J are TRBV6-6 and TRBJ2-1; 7 nucleotides line up with TRBD1. The germline CDR1 and CDR2 sequences are MNHNY and SVGAGI (reference sequence). This CDR3 contains 14 residues. With V trimmed by 3 bases and J by 8 bases, 7 bases remained unmatched. DNA of the CDR3: TGTGCCAGCAGTTATGTAAGGGGGCCCCATGAGCAGTTCTTC. Translated, it gives CASSYVRGPHEQFF.

This clone came up a few times. The V and J genes are TRBV28 and TRBJ1-5, with no clear D. The CDR3 has 14 amino acids. V gave up 7 bases and J gave up 0 bases, with 10 bases separating them. CDR1 is MDHEN, CDR2 SYDVKM, per germline. The CDR3 nucleotides read TGTGCCAGCATACGGGGAGGTAGCAATCAGCCCCAGCATTTT. Protein sequence: CASIRGGSNQPQHF.

This clone was seen only once. The V gene is TRBV6-5, the J gene TRBJ2-4, with 7 bases lining up with TRBD1. The CDR3 runs 14 residues. Germline V gene lookup returns CDR1 MNHEY and CDR2 SVGAGI. Trimming at V came to 6 bases and at J to 6 bases, leaving 8 bases not matched to a gene. The CDR3, as DNA: TGTGCCAGCAGCCGCGGACAGGAGCTAAACATTCAGTACTTC. Translated, it gives CASSRGQELNIQYF.

This clone was recorded once. CDR3 coding DNA: TGTGCCAGCAGTGAAGGCTTAGTATCGCCCCAGCATTTT. Encoded protein: CASSEGLVSPQHF. The chain has TRBV2 and TRBJ1-5; D is undetermined. The CDR3 is 13 residues long. V was cut by 1 base and J by 9 bases, with 10 bases left in between. CDR1 and CDR2 from the germline V gene are SNHLY and FYNNEI.

The chain uses TRBV5-4 and TRBJ2-7, with 10 bases that match TRBD1. Germline CDR1 is SGHNT and CDR2 is YYREEE (reference sequence). The CDR3 sequence is 14 residues long. The V and J ends lost 4 bases and 5 bases, in that order; junction bases with no gene match: 6. CDR3 loop: CASSRQGARHEQYF. CDR3 nucleotides: TGTGCCAGCAGCCGACAGGGGGCGCGACACGAGCAGTACTTC.

This chain's CDR3 is CASSEGAAELFF. In nucleotides, the CDR3 is TGCGCCAGCAGTGAAGGGGCAGCCGAGCTGTTTTTT. V is TRBV10-1 and J is TRBJ2-2, with D perhaps matching TRBD1 (5 bases). The V and J ends lost 3 bases and 11 bases respectively, with 10 bases between them. The CDR3 is made up of 12 amino acids. CDR1 and CDR2 from the germline V gene are WNHNN and SYGVQD (reference sequence).

The chain recombines TRBV29-1 with TRBJ2-6; the D is unclear. The V gene's germline CDR1 is SQVTM and CDR2 ANQGSEA. The CDR3 loop spans 13 amino acids. Trimming removed 6 bases from V and 4 bases from J, with 10 bases in between. This CDR3 is CSVTRTGANVLTF. The CDR3 DNA sequence: TGCAGCGTGACGCGAACAGGGGCCAACGTCCTGACTTTC.

V is TRBV4-1 and J is TRBJ1-5, with TRBD1 identical over 9 bases. There are 17 residues in the CDR3. Per the germline V gene, CDR1 is MGHRA and CDR2 is YSYEKL. Trimming cost V 0 bases and J 2 bases; bases outside gene matches: 5. The CDR3 nucleotides read TGCGCCAGCAGCCAAGATTGGGACAGGGTTGGCAATCAGCCCCAGCATTTT. Amino acids: CASSQDWDRVGNQPQHF.

The chain joins TRBV27 to TRBJ1-3; D unclear. The CDR3 runs 16 residues. Germline V gene data show CDR1 as MNHEY and CDR2 as SMNVEV (reference sequence). V lost 5 bases and J lost 2, with 16 bases in between. DNA of the CDR3: TGTGCCAGCAGTCCCGTGGGTTTTGAAGCTGGAAACACCATATATTTT. It yields the protein CASSPVGFEAGNTIYF.

The chain employs TRBV30 and TRBJ1-2; weak D call: TRBD1 (5 bases). CDR1 is GTSNPN, CDR2 SVGIG, per germline (reference sequence). V was shortened by 8 bases and J by 4 bases, with 14 bases between the two germline ends. The CDR3 loop spans 12 amino acids. CDR3 nucleotides: TGTGCCCACGGGCGGGGACCCTATGGCTACACCTTC. Its translation is CAHGRGPYGYTF.

Turning to this clone: In the same sample, other DNA sequences code for this CDR3. The V gene is TRBV12-3 or TRBV12-4, the J gene TRBJ2-7, with D unclear. The length of the CDR3 is 12 residues. V lost 2 bases and J 2 bases, leaving 4 bases between the germline ends. The CDR3, as DNA: TGTGCCAGCAGTTTATTGCCCTACGAGCAGTACTTC. Translating gives CASSLLPYEQYF.

This chain connects TRBV7-9 to TRBJ2-2; D remains unclear. This CDR3 contains 12 residues. Germline CDR1 is SEHNR and CDR2 is FQNEAQ (reference sequence). V lost 5 bases, J lost 3 bases, and 4 bases lay in between. The CDR3 region is CASSVYTGELFF. Written as DNA, the CDR3 is TGTGCCAGCAGCGTGTACACCGGGGAGCTGTTTTTT.

This clone turned up a few times. CDR3 sequence reads: CASSFQGTEAFF. The CDR3 coding sequence is TGTGCCAGCAGTTTTCAGGGGACTGAAGCTTTCTTT. The chain recombines TRBV12-3 or TRBV12-4 with TRBJ1-1, with D possibly TRBD1 on 6 matching bases. V was pared by 3 bases and J by 5 bases, with 7 bases between. The CDR3 has 12 residues.

Points on this clone: Relative to the germline gene, one junction end is altered; a read error may explain this. CDR3 DNA: TGTGCCAGCAGCGAAGATGGACAGGGGAGTAATTCACCCCTCCACTTT. Its translation is CASSEDGQGSNSPLHF. The J gene is TRBJ1-6, the V gene TRBV2; 9 positions agree with TRBD1. The germline CDR1 and CDR2 sequences are SNHLY and FYNNEI. The CDR3 contains 16 residues.

The chain combines TRBV4-1 with TRBJ1-3, with D possibly TRBD1 on 6 matching bases. CDR1 is MGHRA, CDR2 YSYEKL, per germline. The CDR3 covers 17 residues. Between the trimmed V and J ends, which lost 2 bases and 2 bases, there was a span of 16 bases. In nucleotides, the CDR3 is TGCGCCAGCAGCCAATCACACGCAGGGGTAACTGGAAACACCATATATTTT. Translating it yields CASSQSHAGVTGNTIYF.

The J gene is TRBJ1-5, the V gene TRBV6-6, with unresolved D. The CDR3 contains 13 residues. V was cut by 2 bases and J by 7 bases, with 9 bases left in between. Germline values: CDR1 MNHNY, CDR2 SVGAGI (reference sequence). CDR3 in amino acids: CASSYGIRQPQHF. CDR3 DNA sequence: TGTGCCAGCAGTTACGGGATCAGGCAGCCCCAGCATTTT.

The chain joins TRBV19 to TRBJ2-6; no clear D gene. The CDR3 runs to 13 residues. Trimming stripped 1 base from V and 9 bases from J, with 7 bases between. In germline, CDR1 is LNHDA, CDR2 SQIVND (reference sequence). This CDR3 is CASSIGQNNVLTF. The CDR3 DNA sequence: TGTGCCAGTAGTATAGGACAAAACAACGTCCTGACTTTC.

The V gene is TRBV7-9, the J gene TRBJ2-5; 8 bases are a match to TRBD1. CDR1 and CDR2 from the germline V gene are SEHNR and FQNEAQ (reference sequence). The CDR3 is 15 residues long. With V trimmed by 1 base and J by 4 bases, 5 bases remained unmatched. The CDR3 bases are TGTGCCAGCAGCTTAGGACAGGGGTACCGAGAGACCCAGTACTTC. It codes for CASSLGQGYRETQYF.

The chain has TRBV6-5 and TRBJ2-2, with 8 bases fitting TRBD2. The CDR3 covers 15 residues. Germline V gene data show CDR1 as MNHEY and CDR2 as SVGAGI. Trimming cost V 7 bases and J 5 bases; bases outside gene matches: 9. In DNA form, the CDR3 reads TGTGCCAGCACTCTACGGGGGGGTGGAACCGGGGAGCTGTTTTTT. Protein product: CASTLRGGGTGELFF.